This TCR beta chain was sequenced in a study of CD8 T cells in ankylosing spondylitis. Study observations and caveats: In the blood and synovial fluid of reactive arthritis, some motif variants had been previously reported. Ankylosing spondylitis blood appeared to carry a characteristic TCR beta motif of seven to nine highly homologous variants.

In its sample, this clonotype was seen many times. The antigen is unknown. V shed 6 bases and J 8 bases; nucleotides not matched to a gene: 9. Germline CDR1 and CDR2: DFQATT and SNEGSKA (reference sequence). This CDR3 contains 13 residues. Quantitative 5'-RACE with molecular barcodes generated TCR beta libraries. Via MiXCR, TCRdb re-called the 5' RACE reads, giving one row per CDR3 protein. In the table there are 250,000 or so distinct CDR3 sequences, over 9.5% of which are singletons. V and J are TRBV20-1 and TRBJ2-5; 10 bases line up with TRBD1. The specimen was blood, either unsorted or a sorted T cell fraction (not recorded which). The source is a male donor with ankylosing spondylitis or in good health (not recorded which). The CDR3: CSAKGQGFDTQYF. As DNA, the CDR3 is TGCAGTGCAAAGGGACAGGGGTTTGATACCCAGTACTTC.